This T cell receptor (beta chain) was profiled in a study of regulatory and conventional T cells in RAG deficiency. The sorted regulatory T cells were CD4+, CD25-high and CD127-low, with genomic DNA sequenced. The CDR3 extends over 14 amino acids. CDR1 SGHTA and CDR2 FQGTGA come from the germline V gene. V was cut by 4 bases and J by 7 bases, with 13 bases left in between. Clones were sequenced by immunoSEQ multiplex PCR, and TCRdb holds only the in-frame ones, with some missing. This sample carries roughly 29,000 clones, approximately 90% of them seen once, and the ten largest clones take approximately 0.8%. Findings and limits, study-wide: Shannon entropy fell and Simpson indices rose in RAG-deficient patients. Compared with controls, unique Treg TCR beta sequences dropped roughly 94-fold in Omenn syndrome and CID/AS.

Concerning this clone itself: Its antigen is still unknown. The same CDR3 is also encoded by other DNA sequences in this sample.

These data are also associated with another study on regulatory T cells. In that study: The PCR used 52 TRBV and 13 TRBJ primers.

The sample taken for sequencing was Tregs sorted from blood. The chain recombines TRBV7-3 with TRBJ2-2; D might be TRBD1 or TRBD2, each matching 7 bases. The clonotype originates from a human donor in good health. The DNA for the CDR3 is TGTGCCAGCAGCTCAACAGGGGAGGGCGGGGAGCTGTTTTTT. This translates into CASSSTGEGGELFF. Full variable domain (rest looked up from reference TRBV7-3 and TRBJ2-2): GAGVSQTPSNKVTEKGKYVELRCDPISGHTALYWYRQSLGQGPEFLIYFQGTGAADDSGLPNDRFFAVRPEGSVSTLKIQRTERGDSAVYLCASSSTGEGGELFFGEGSRLTVL.